Included here is one T cell receptor beta chain sequence, with context. The antigen is not known. The sample is drawn from a study of beta chain features in type 1 diabetes. Study-wide context: Patients and healthy donors were similar in age, gender and cell yields. General study results and limits: Shortening that was moderate but significant affected the TCRB CDR3s of Type 1 diabetes patients in all four CD4+ subsets. VDJ junctions sequenced from type 1 diabetes patients showed fewer insertions and more deletions.

The entirety of the isolated RNA underwent reverse transcription, so expressed TCRB transcripts were sequenced. Only in-frame clones appear in the TCRdb table, and some are missing; sequencing was by immunoSEQ multiplex PCR. The data contain 300,000 to 450,000 clones, about 20% of them seen just once; the ten biggest clones take up roughly 0.045%. On average, the one heparinised blood draw given by each donor was approximately 120 mL. J was trimmed by 3 bases and V by 3 bases; bases with no gene match: 6. CDR3 length equals 16 residues. Per germline, CDR1 KGHSH and CDR2 LQKENI. V gene TRBV18 combines with J gene TRBJ1-2; 11 bases map to TRBD1. The TCR comes from a woman between 18 and 30 years old in good health. Sequencing was done on a sample of naive CD4+ T cells from blood. The chain's CDR3 is CASSPGPGQGDYGYTF. The CDR3 DNA is TGTGCCAGCTCACCCGGACCGGGACAGGGGGACTATGGCTACACCTTC. Combining the CDR3 with reference TRBV18 and TRBJ1-2 gives the whole variable domain NAGVMQNPRHLVRRRGQEARLRCSPMKGHSHVYWYRQLPEEGLKFMVYLQKENIIDESGMPKERFSAEFPKEGPSILRIQQVVRGDSAAYFCASSPGPGQGDYGYTFGSGTRLTVV.